These T cell receptor beta chains were read from a single sample in a study of a mutant IDH1 vaccine in newly diagnosed glioma. Antigens of these TCRs are unknown. TCRdb's copy holds only in-frame clones and misses some; the assay was immunoSEQ multiplex PCR. The profile covers tens of thousands of clones, with roughly four fifths appearing a single time and more than 4.5% taken by the ten largest. The material was PBMCs, obtained from a glioma patient whose treatment included an IDH1 peptide vaccine. The source of these receptors is a man between 35 and 55 years old with glioma. Each CDR3 is given with its conserved first and last residue. Each record gives: V gene, J gene, clone size, D gene, CDR3 DNA, CDR3 protein. A D gene is named only where the DNA matches it firmly. Where a row states a size, it is once, few, many or the class of an expanded clone; other rows omit it.

v_gene: TRBV6-1; j_gene: TRBJ2-7; abundance: NA; d_gene: TRBD2; CDR3nt: TGTGCCAGCAGTGATGGACTAGCCGGCGAGCAGTACTTC; CDR3aa: CASSDGLAGEQYF
v_gene: TRBV9; j_gene: TRBJ2-1; abundance: NA; d_gene: NA; CDR3nt: TGTGCCAGCAGCGTTAGTAGCTTCGCCTACAATGAGCAGTTCTTC; CDR3aa: CASSVSSFAYNEQFF
v_gene: TRBV19; j_gene: TRBJ2-3; abundance: NA; d_gene: NA; CDR3nt: TGTGCCAGTAGTACATACAGGGTATCGCGGTTCACAGATACGCAGTATTTT; CDR3aa: CASSTYRVSRFTDTQYF
v_gene: TRBV5-1; j_gene: TRBJ2-1; abundance: NA; d_gene: TRBD2; CDR3nt: TGCGCCAGCAGCAGCTCCGGGACTAGAAATTACAATGAGCAGTTCTTC; CDR3aa: CASSSSGTRNYNEQFF
v_gene: TRBV15; j_gene: TRBJ2-7; abundance: NA; d_gene: NA; CDR3nt: TGTGCCACCAGCAGAGAACCGACAGCCATGTCCGAGCAGTACTTC; CDR3aa: CATSREPTAMSEQYF
v_gene: TRBV2; j_gene: TRBJ2-2; abundance: NA; d_gene: TRBD1; CDR3nt: TGTGCCAGCAGTGAACAGGGGGTTTACACCGGGGAGCTGTTTTTT; CDR3aa: CASSEQGVYTGELFF
v_gene: TRBV9; j_gene: TRBJ2-3; abundance: NA; d_gene: NA; CDR3nt: TGTGCCAGCAGCGTAGTCGGGGATACGCAGTATTTT; CDR3aa: CASSVVGDTQYF
v_gene: TRBV7-2; j_gene: TRBJ2-7; abundance: NA; d_gene: NA; CDR3nt: TGTGCCAGCAGCTTAAAGGGTTCCTACTACGAGCAGTACTTC; CDR3aa: CASSLKGSYYEQYF
v_gene: TRBV19; j_gene: TRBJ1-5; abundance: NA; d_gene: NA; CDR3nt: TGTGCCAGTAGTTCGCAGGGCGATAGCAATCAGCCCCAGCATTTT; CDR3aa: CASSSQGDSNQPQHF
v_gene: TRBV14; j_gene: TRBJ2-3; abundance: NA; d_gene: TRBD1; CDR3nt: TGTGCCAGCAGCCACCGGACAGGGGTTGAGCCAGATACGCAGTATTTT; CDR3aa: CASSHRTGVEPDTQYF
v_gene: TRBV4-3; j_gene: TRBJ1-5; abundance: NA; d_gene: NA; CDR3nt: TGCGCCAGCAGCCAAGAAGGCGGGGGCGGGCAGCCCCAGCATTTT; CDR3aa: CASSQEGGGGQPQHF
v_gene: TRBV7-9; j_gene: TRBJ1-1; abundance: NA; d_gene: NA; CDR3nt: TGTGCCAGCAGCCATACAGGGTTGACTGAAGCTTTCTTT; CDR3aa: CASSHTGLTEAFF
v_gene: TRBV7-2; j_gene: TRBJ1-6; abundance: NA; d_gene: NA; CDR3nt: TGTGCCAGCAGCTTAAGGGTTAATAGCTCACCCCTCCACTTT; CDR3aa: CASSLRVNSSPLHF
v_gene: TRBV27; j_gene: TRBJ1-3; abundance: NA; d_gene: NA; CDR3nt: TGTGCCAGCAGTTTACGGCCAGTCTCTGGAGACACCATATATTTT; CDR3aa: CASSLRPVSGDTIYF
v_gene: TRBV5-4; j_gene: TRBJ1-6; abundance: NA; d_gene: NA; CDR3nt: TGTGCCAGCAGCCCGCATAATTCACCCCTCCACTTT; CDR3aa: CASSPHNSPLHF
v_gene: TRBV6-5; j_gene: TRBJ1-2; abundance: NA; d_gene: NA; CDR3nt: TGTGCCAGCAGTTACTCGATACGGGGGTTGCGTGGCTACACCTTC; CDR3aa: CASSYSIRGLRGYTF
v_gene: TRBV18; j_gene: TRBJ2-5; abundance: NA; d_gene: NA; CDR3nt: TGTGCCAGCTCAAGCACCTCCCAAGAGACCCAGTACTTC; CDR3aa: CASSSTSQETQYF
v_gene: TRBV7-9; j_gene: TRBJ1-5; abundance: NA; d_gene: NA; CDR3nt: TGTGCCAGCAGCTTGGCAGGGGAGGGACAGCCCCAGCATTTT; CDR3aa: CASSLAGEGQPQHF
v_gene: TRBV11-2; j_gene: TRBJ1-3; abundance: NA; d_gene: NA; CDR3nt: TGTGCCAGTAAAACAGGGCACGGAAACACCATATATTTT; CDR3aa: CASKTGHGNTIYF
v_gene: TRBV2; j_gene: TRBJ2-7; abundance: NA; d_gene: TRBD2; CDR3nt: TGTGCCAGCAAGGGGACTAGCGGGGAATACGAGCAGTACTTC; CDR3aa: CASKGTSGEYEQYF
v_gene: TRBV10-2; j_gene: TRBJ1-2; abundance: NA; d_gene: NA; CDR3nt: TGCGCCAGCCGCGGGTTAGGGGACTATGGCTACACCTTC; CDR3aa: CASRGLGDYGYTF
v_gene: TRBV15; j_gene: TRBJ1-5; abundance: few; d_gene: NA; CDR3nt: TGTGCCACCAGAGGGGAGGGGTACCAGCCCCAGCATTTT; CDR3aa: CATRGEGYQPQHF
v_gene: TRBV27; j_gene: TRBJ2-7; abundance: NA; d_gene: NA; CDR3nt: TGTGCCAGCAGTTCCAGCAAGGGCAGGGCTTACGAGCAGTACTTC; CDR3aa: CASSSSKGRAYEQYF
v_gene: TRBV6-6; j_gene: TRBJ1-6; abundance: NA; d_gene: TRBD1; CDR3nt: TGTGCCAGCACCCAGACAGGGTTGGGGAATTCACCCCTCCACTTT; CDR3aa: CASTQTGLGNSPLHF